This T cell receptor beta chain was retrieved from a study of CD8+CD57+ T cells in acquired aplastic anemia. Turning to the study itself: Mean yield of DNA from sorted CD4+ and CD8+ cells was 3.2 ug. Notes on the study in general: Patients and controls shared 25 to 30 CD8+ CDR3 sequences, which appeared highly expressed in patients and within their immunodominant clones.

On this clonotype itself: Its antigen is still unknown. The DNA is left out, because the CDR3 cannot be placed on it with certainty; the CDR3 is given as TCRdb lists it.

Sequencing was done on patients that had shown CD8+CD57+ cell expansion by flow cytometry. When blood sampling took place, the patients had received no therapy. CDR3 and TCR beta VDJ profiling relied on genomic DNA as the template. TCRdb reanalysed the reads using MiXCR and keeps one entry per CDR3 protein. The sample yields about 160,000 distinct CDR3 sequences, 70% to 75% seen once. The CDR3 totals 16 residues, both ends included. Germline assignment: CDR1 DFQATT and CDR2 SNEGSKA (reference sequence). Sample: sorted CD4+, CD8+, or CD8+CD57+ T cells (not recorded which) from PBMCs. The rearrangement links TRBV20-1 to TRBJ2-3; whether TRBD1, the table's D call, matches the DNA was not checked. This clonotype was sampled from a human donor with aplastic anemia. CDR3 sequence: CCASSTGTGGADTQYF.